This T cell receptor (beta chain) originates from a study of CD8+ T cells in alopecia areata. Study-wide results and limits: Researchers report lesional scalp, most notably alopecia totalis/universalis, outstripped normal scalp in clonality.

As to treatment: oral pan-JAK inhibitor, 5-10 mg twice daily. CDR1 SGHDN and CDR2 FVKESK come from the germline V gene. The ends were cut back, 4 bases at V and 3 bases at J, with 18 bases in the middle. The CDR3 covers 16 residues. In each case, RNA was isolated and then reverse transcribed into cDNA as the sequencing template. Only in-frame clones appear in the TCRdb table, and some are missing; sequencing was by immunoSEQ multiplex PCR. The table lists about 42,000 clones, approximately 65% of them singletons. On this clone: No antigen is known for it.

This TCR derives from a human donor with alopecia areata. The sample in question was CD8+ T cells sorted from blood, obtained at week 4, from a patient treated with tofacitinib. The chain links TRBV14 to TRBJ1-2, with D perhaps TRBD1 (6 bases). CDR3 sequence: CASSPTRGAGYYGYTF. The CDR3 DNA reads TGTGCCAGCAGCCCGACTCGGGGGGCGGGCTACTATGGCTACACCTTC.